These T cell receptor beta chains were read from a single sample in a study of early stage breast cancer tumors. Measured with immunoSEQ multiplex PCR; TCRdb has only the in-frame clones, and not every one. The table lists about 72,000 clones, around 80% of them singletons, with approximately 3.7% in the top ten. Material: blood. These receptor sequences come from a person between 60 and 70 years old with breast cancer. The CDR3 runs from the conserved cysteine through the conserved F or W. A D gene is named only where the DNA matches it firmly. Where a row states a size, it is once, few, many or the class of an expanded clone; other rows omit it.

j_call d_call clone_size v_call cdr3_nt cdr3_aa
TRBJ2-1 . . TRBV5-1 TGCGCCAGCAGCATTAACCAGGTCAATGAGCAGTTCTTC CASSINQVNEQFF
TRBJ2-6 . . TRBV27 TGTGCCAGCAGTCCCATGGACTCTGGGGCCAACGTCCTGACTTTC CASSPMDSGANVLTF
TRBJ2-1 . . TRBV6-1 TGTGCCGTCGGGCTAGCCTCCAATGAGCAGTTCTTC CAVGLASNEQFF
TRBJ1-6 . once TRBV19 TGTGCCAGTAGTTCACGATCCGGGACGCGAGATAATTCACCCCTCCACTTT CASSSRSGTRDNSPLHF
TRBJ2-5 . . TRBV5-1 TGCGCCAGCAGCTACCGGACTCACCGAAACCAAGAGACCCAGTACTTC CASSYRTHRNQETQYF
TRBJ2-7 TRBD2 . TRBV28 TGTGCCAGCAGGGGGACTAGCGGGAACCACGAGCAGTACTTC CASRGTSGNHEQYF
TRBJ2-3 TRBD2 . TRBV7-9 TGTGCCAGCAGCTCGGGACTAGCGGGAGTCCTAGATACGCAGTATTTT CASSSGLAGVLDTQYF
TRBJ2-6 . . TRBV6-1 TGTGCCAGTGGGGCTCCTGGGGCCAACGTCCTGACTTTC CASGAPGANVLTF
TRBJ2-7 TRBD1 few TRBV19 TGTGCCAGTAGTATCTTTGGACAGGGGAGCTACGAGCAGTACTTC CASSIFGQGSYEQYF
TRBJ1-5 . few TRBV2 TGTGCCAGCGCCAAGTCGAGTCAGCCCCAGCATTTT CASAKSSQPQHF
TRBJ2-2 TRBD2 . TRBV7-3 TGTGCCAGCAGCCTGAGGCGGGGGTACCGGGAGCTGTTTTTT CASSLRRGYRELFF
TRBJ1-1 . . TRBV4-3 TGCGCCAGCAGCCAATTTGCCCGTCTGAACACTGAAGCTTTCTTT CASSQFARLNTEAFF
TRBJ2-1 . . TRBV28 TGTGCCAGCGGACGGACTGGGGTGGTGAATGAGCAGTTCTTC CASGRTGVVNEQFF
TRBJ2-2 TRBD2 . TRBV5-1 TGCGCCAGCAGCTTGGGCCCTAGCGGGGCTAACACCGGGGAGCTGTTTTTT CASSLGPSGANTGELFF
TRBJ2-3 TRBD1 . TRBV5-5 TGTGCCAGCAGCCTACAGGGGCGCACAGATACGCAGTATTTT CASSLQGRTDTQYF
TRBJ2-7 TRBD1 . TRBV15 TGTGCCACCAGCACCGGACAGGGTAACCCCTACGAGCAGTACTTC CATSTGQGNPYEQYF
TRBJ2-2 . once TRBV4-2 TGTGCCAGCAGCCAAGTAGCGTCGAACACCGGGGAGCTGTTTTTT CASSQVASNTGELFF
TRBJ1-1 . few TRBV15 TGTGCCACCAGCAGAGCCGAATTGGGGAACACTGAAGCTTTCTTT CATSRAELGNTEAFF